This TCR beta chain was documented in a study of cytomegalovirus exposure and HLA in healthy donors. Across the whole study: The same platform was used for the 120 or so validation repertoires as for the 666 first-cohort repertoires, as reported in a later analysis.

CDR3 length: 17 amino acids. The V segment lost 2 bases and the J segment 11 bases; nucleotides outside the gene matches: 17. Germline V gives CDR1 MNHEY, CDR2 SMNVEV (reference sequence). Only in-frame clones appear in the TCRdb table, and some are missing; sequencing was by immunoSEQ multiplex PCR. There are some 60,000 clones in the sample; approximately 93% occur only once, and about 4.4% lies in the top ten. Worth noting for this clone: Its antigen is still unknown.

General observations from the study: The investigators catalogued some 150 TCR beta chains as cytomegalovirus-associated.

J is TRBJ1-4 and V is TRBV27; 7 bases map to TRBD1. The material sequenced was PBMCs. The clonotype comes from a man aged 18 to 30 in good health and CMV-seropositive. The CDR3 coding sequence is TGTGCCAGCAGTTTAATGGACAGGTTCACCCCTAGTGGGAAACTGTTTTTT. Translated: CASSLMDRFTPSGKLFF.